The 27 T cell receptor beta chains given below trace back to one sample, sequenced in a study of blood T cells in healthy people across ages. Combining a sample-barcoded 5' primer with a J-beta primer mix, a second PCR ran for about 6 to 11 cycles. One entry per CDR3 protein, called by TCRdb with MiXCR from the 5' RACE reads. The repertoire holds over 700,000 distinct CDR3 sequences, with about 55% as singletons. The sample comprised blood. The source of these receptors is an elderly man in good health.

The sample holds a few counts of this clonotype. The genes are TRBV29-1 and TRBJ2-2; 8 bases align to TRBD2. V trimming: 1 base; J trimming: 5 bases; junction bases outside the gene matches: 6. Germline V lookup: CDR1 SQVTM, CDR2 ANQGSEA. The CDR3 is made up of 15 amino acids. The CDR3 protein is CSVEARASGTGELFF. CDR3 DNA: TGCAGCGTTGAAGCACGGGCTAGCGGGACCGGGGAGCTGTTTTTT.

The V and J genes are TRBV6-6 and TRBJ2-1; no reliable D call. Germline V gives CDR1 MNHNY, CDR2 SVGAGI (reference sequence). Trimming left V 6 bases short and J 2 bases short, with 11 bases between. This CDR3 contains 14 residues. The CDR3 DNA is TGTGCCAGCAGGGCGAGACTGACCTACAATGAGCAGTTCTTC. Residues: CASRARLTYNEQFF.

The chain recombines TRBV27 with TRBJ2-7; 11 bases line up with TRBD2. This CDR3 region has 15 residues. V was clipped by 2 bases and J by 7 bases; unmatched bases: 7. Germline-derived CDR1 and CDR2 are MNHEY and SMNVEV (reference sequence). Here the CDR3 reads CASSLVSGRAREQYF. The CDR3 coding sequence is TGTGCCAGCAGTTTAGTTAGCGGGAGGGCCAGGGAGCAGTACTTC.

V gene TRBV12-3 or TRBV12-4 combines with J gene TRBJ2-7, with D unclear. The V gene lost 6 bases and the J gene lost 2 bases, with 11 bases spanning the gap. CDR3 length: 13 amino acids. The CDR3 region is CASRGTATYEQYF. In DNA form, the CDR3 reads TGTGCCAGCAGGGGAACAGCCACCTACGAGCAGTACTTC.

V usage is TRBV12-3 or TRBV12-4 and J usage is TRBJ2-5; D gene unclear. The CDR3 loop spans 15 amino acids. Trimming left V 3 bases short and J 6 bases short, with 17 bases between. The CDR3 region is CASSLSEAFLKTQYF. The DNA for the CDR3 is TGTGCCAGCAGTTTGTCCGAAGCTTTCCTGAAGACCCAGTACTTC.

This clonotype was observed a few times. The chain combines TRBV6-1 with TRBJ1-1, with a weak D call TRBD1 (6 bases). Germline CDR1 and CDR2: MNHNS and SASEGT. V was trimmed by 3 bases and J by 4 bases, leaving 15 bases between them. The CDR3 loop spans 15 amino acids. CDR3 sequence reads: CASSEYTRGGTEAFF. CDR3 bases: TGTGCCAGCAGTGAGTATACTAGGGGGGGCACTGAAGCTTTCTTT.

The gene calls are TRBV9 and TRBJ2-1; D gene uncertain. The CDR3 is 12 amino acids. V was pared by 3 bases and J by 13 bases, with 14 bases between. Germline lookup yields CDR1 SGDLS and CDR2 YYNGEE. CDR3 nucleotides: TGTGCCAGCAGCGCCCGACGCGGTCCCCAGTTCTTC. Translation gives CASSARRGPQFF.

The J gene is TRBJ2-6, the V gene TRBV6-5, with unresolved D. The germline CDR1 and CDR2 sequences are MNHEY and SVGAGI. The CDR3 is 16 amino acids. V was clipped by 7 bases and J by 0 bases, with 13 bases between them. The CDR3 region has the DNA TGTGCCAGCACCCGAGGCAGGCCCTCTGGGGCCAACGTCCTGACTTTC. Its translation is CASTRGRPSGANVLTF.

The rearrangement joins TRBV27 to TRBJ1-1, with D maybe TRBD1 (5 bases). The germline V gene encodes CDR1 MNHEY and CDR2 SMNVEV (reference sequence). CDR3 length equals 14 residues. V lost 7 bases and J 5 bases, leaving 17 bases between the germline ends. The CDR3 sequence is CASKTGTLRTEAFF. The DNA of the CDR3 is TGTGCCAGCAAAACCGGGACCCTGAGGACTGAAGCTTTCTTT.

CDR3 amino acids: CASSVAAHYEQYF. The CDR3 DNA is TGTGCCAGCAGCGTAGCCGCCCACTACGAGCAGTACTTC. The chain joins TRBV9 to TRBJ2-7; no clear D gene. V was cut by 0 bases and J by 3 bases, with 7 bases left in between. The CDR3 sequence is 13 residues long. CDR1 SGDLS and CDR2 YYNGEE come from the germline V gene. Full variable domain (remainder filled in from reference TRBV9 and TRBJ2-7): DSGVTQTPKHLITATGQRVTLRCSPRSGDLSVYWYQQSLDQGLQFLIQYYNGEERAKGNILERFSAQQFPDLHSELNLSSLELGDSALYFCASSVAAHYEQYFGPGTRLTVT.

The chain uses TRBV9 and TRBJ2-1; D unclear. Deletions cut 0 bases from V and 5 bases from J, with 3 bases between. In germline, CDR1 is SGDLS, CDR2 YYNGEE. The CDR3 sequence is 12 residues long. The CDR3 reads CASSVDNNEQFF. The CDR3 coding sequence is TGTGCCAGCAGCGTAGACAACAATGAGCAGTTCTTC. The whole variable domain, filled in from reference TRBV9 and TRBJ2-1, reads DSGVTQTPKHLITATGQRVTLRCSPRSGDLSVYWYQQSLDQGLQFLIQYYNGEERAKGNILERFSAQQFPDLHSELNLSSLELGDSALYFCASSVDNNEQFFGPGTRLTVL.

This chain uses TRBV5-1 with TRBJ1-1; D may be TRBD1 (6 bases). CDR1 SGHRS and CDR2 YFSETQ come from the germline V gene. This CDR3 spans 16 amino acids. V lost 0 bases, J lost 5 bases, and 17 bases lay in between. The DNA of the CDR3 is TGCGCCAGCAGCTTGGGGGGGCCGGTGGGGATGACTGAAGCTTTCTTT. Protein sequence: CASSLGGPVGMTEAFF.

This chain joins TRBV7-9 and TRBJ2-3; the match to TRBD1 covers 9 bases. The V segment lost 5 bases and the J segment 4 bases; nucleotides outside the gene matches: 4. The CDR3 spans 14 residues. Germline V gives CDR1 SEHNR, CDR2 FQNEAQ (reference sequence). DNA for the CDR3: TGTGCCAGCAGCATTACAGGGGGCCCAGATACGCAGTATTTT. Protein sequence: CASSITGGPDTQYF.

The gene calls are TRBV12-3 or TRBV12-4 and TRBJ1-1; D is possibly TRBD1 (5 bases). The CDR3 is 13 residues long. The V end lost 7 bases, the J end lost 0 bases, and 9 bases lay between the germline ends. Here the CDR3 DNA reads TGTGCCAGCAAGCGCAGGGTGAACACTGAAGCTTTCTTT. Protein product: CASKRRVNTEAFF.

The rearrangement uses TRBV24-1 and TRBJ2-1, with TRBD2 matching 9 bases. CDR3 length equals 16 residues. The V segment lost 6 bases and the J segment 3 bases; nucleotides outside the gene matches: 8. Per germline, CDR1 KGHDR and CDR2 SFDVKD. The CDR3 DNA is TGTGCCACCAGTTTGTACGGGACTAGCAACTACAATGAGCAGTTCTTC. It encodes CATSLYGTSNYNEQFF.

This clonotype was detected only a few times. This chain uses TRBV14 with TRBJ2-1; D remains unclear. The CDR3 totals 15 residues. V lost 3 bases to trimming and J lost 0 bases, with 9 bases between them. The V gene's germline CDR1 is SGHDN and CDR2 FVKESK. CDR3 DNA sequence: TGTGCCAGCAGCCAGGACGTAGCCTCCTACAATGAGCAGTTCTTC. This codes for CASSQDVASYNEQFF.

This clonotype has just a few counts. The chain links TRBV7-8 to TRBJ2-3, with D maybe TRBD2 (5 bases). Trimming removed 5 bases from V and 0 bases from J, with 21 bases in between. From germline, CDR1 is SGHVS and CDR2 FQNEAQ. The CDR3 spans 18 residues. This CDR3 reads CASSNIGVLVVSTDTQYF. The CDR3, as DNA: TGTGCCAGCAGCAACATCGGGGTTTTGGTTGTCAGCACAGATACGCAGTATTTT. Full variable domain (missing parts from reference TRBV7-8 and TRBJ2-3): GAGVSQSPRYKVAKRGQDVALRCDPISGHVSLFWYQQALGQGPEFLTYFQNEAQLDKSGLPSDRFFAERPEGSVSTLKIQRTQQEDSAVYLCASSNIGVLVVSTDTQYFGPGTRLTVL.

V usage is TRBV10-3 and J usage is TRBJ1-2; D is undetermined. Germline-derived CDR1 and CDR2 are ENHRY and SYGVKD. Trimming shortened V by 10 bases and J by 0 bases, and 12 bases separated the two germline ends. The CDR3 covers 13 residues. DNA of the CDR3: TGTGCCACGCGGATAGAACCTAACTATGGCTACACCTTC. Translated, it gives CATRIEPNYGYTF.

The V call is TRBV27, the J call TRBJ2-1; D is possibly TRBD2 (6 bases). The CDR3 loop spans 15 amino acids. Trimming shortened V by 8 bases and J by 0 bases, and 14 bases separated the two germline ends. Per the germline V gene, CDR1 is MNHEY and CDR2 is SMNVEV (reference sequence). CDR3 in amino acids: CASLQSSVSYNEQFF. The CDR3 region has the DNA TGTGCCAGCCTACAGTCTAGCGTCTCCTACAATGAGCAGTTCTTC.

Written as DNA, the CDR3 is TGTGCCAGCAGTCCAAGGGGACTATCACCCTACGAGCAGTACTTC. Protein: CASSPRGLSPYEQYF. The chain has TRBV6-2 or TRBV6-3 and TRBJ2-7, with 7 bases matching TRBD2. Per the germline V gene, CDR1 is MNHEY and CDR2 is SVGEGT. V shed 5 bases and J 2 bases; nucleotides not matched to a gene: 9. The CDR3 length is 15 residues.

The chain combines TRBV29-1 with TRBJ2-5; D remains ambiguous. Germline CDR1 reads SQVTM; CDR2 reads ANQGSEA. This CDR3 comprises 12 residues. Trimming removed 5 bases at V and 4 bases at J, with 11 bases between. The CDR3 reads CSVSDFTETQYF. The CDR3 DNA reads TGCAGCGTTTCCGACTTTACAGAGACCCAGTACTTC.

The chain carries TRBV7-2 and TRBJ2-3; D call uncertain. The length of the CDR3 is 13 residues. Germline V gene lookup returns CDR1 SGHTA and CDR2 FQGNSA. V gave up 2 bases and J gave up 5 bases, with 8 bases separating them. The CDR3 nucleotides are TGTGCCAGCAGCTTAATCGGCGGAGATACGCAGTATTTT. Translation: CASSLIGGDTQYF.

The rearrangement uses TRBV9 and TRBJ1-6; D is unclear. Germline CDR1 reads SGDLS; CDR2 reads YYNGEE. V was clipped by 6 bases and J by 8 bases, with 12 bases between them. This CDR3 contains 13 residues. CDR3 sequence: CASTRSGDSPLHF. The CDR3 DNA reads as TGTGCCAGCACCCGGTCCGGGGATTCACCCCTCCACTTT.

This clonotype was seen many times. The chain combines TRBV29-1 with TRBJ2-5; D gene ambiguous. Germline V gives CDR1 SQVTM, CDR2 ANQGSEA. The CDR3 is 11 residues long. V was cut by 7 bases and J by 11 bases, with 17 bases left in between. Here the CDR3 DNA reads TGCAGCGCCCGGATGGTGGAAGAGCAGTACTTC. Residues: CSARMVEEQYF.

The rearrangement uses TRBV20-1 and TRBJ2-1; TRBD2 is a possible D gene (6 bases). This CDR3 contains 13 residues. Germline lookup yields CDR1 DFQATT and CDR2 SNEGSKA (reference sequence). The V end lost 6 bases, the J end lost 6 bases, and 15 bases lay between the germline ends. This CDR3 is CSAHGLPGNEQFF. As DNA, the CDR3 is TGCAGTGCCCACGGACTACCCGGCAATGAGCAGTTCTTC.

Here the CDR3 DNA reads TGTGCCAGCAGCCCACGGGGGGCTGATGGCTACACCTTC. Translated, it gives CASSPRGADGYTF. The gene calls are TRBV4-2 and TRBJ1-2; tentatively, D is TRBD1 (6 bases). The CDR3 runs 13 residues. Germline V gene sequence: CDR1 LGHNA, CDR2 YNFKEQ. Trimming took 4 bases from V and 6 from J, leaving 12 bases between them.

This chain uses TRBV10-3 with TRBJ2-7, with a weak D call TRBD2 (5 bases). V was pared by 5 bases and J by 1 base, with 12 bases between. Germline assignment: CDR1 ENHRY and CDR2 SYGVKD. This CDR3 is built from 14 residues. This CDR3 reads CAISRTATSYEQYF. The CDR3 DNA sequence: TGTGCCATCAGTCGGACTGCGACTTCCTACGAGCAGTACTTC.